This T cell receptor beta chain was found in a study of T cell responses to AZD1222 COVID-19 vaccine (dated by TCRdb to the early 2020s). Regarding the study in general: A total of 233 trial participants underwent TCR sequencing, of whom some 210 received two doses of AZD1222 and some 25 received two doses of the MenACWY control vaccine. Trial participants were enrolled by age into subgroups of 18-55, 56-69 and 70-plus years, and about 150, 27 and 61 TCR-sequenced participants, respectively, were included in these subgroups.

Here is what the overall study found, with its caveats: Participants were mostly white British, with more females than males. The authors suggested clonal diversity may have been underestimated. A significant rise in spike-specific TCR breadth and depth was observed after two AZD1222 doses relative to day 0 and relative to MenACWY recipients. Conclusions about previously exposed vaccinees were limited because only a handful of AZD1222 recipients were SARS-CoV-2 seropositive at baseline. Reportedly, almost half of the unique spike-specific TCRs recognized epitopes lying outside the regions that are mutated in the B.1.351 and B.1.1.7 variants. The vaccine-associated CD4 TCRs covered the entire spike protein, and the dominant responses fell in regions 160-218 and 743-854. The 56-69-year group was small, and its depth increase did not reach significance, likely because of low power. Because no day 14 peak-response samples were available, repertoires were characterized only after the peak T cell response.

The sample's time point, from its label and the paper: about 28 days (+/-7) after the second vaccine dose. AZD1222 recipients with second doses at about 4 weeks or about 12 weeks were pooled, because spike-specific TCR depth and breadth did not differ between schedules. The vaccinee samples were drawn from two UK trials, COV001 and COV002, one of which was a single-blind randomized controlled phase 2/3 trial testing AZD1222 (ChAdOx1 nCoV-19) in healthy adults. Trial participant PBMC samples were collected at day 0 and day 28 after the second dose for TCRbeta chain sequencing. The CDR3 regions of human TCRbeta chains were analyzed by immunosequencing. In the original analysis: Repertoire TCRs were matched against a reference library of SARS-CoV-2-specific TCRs generated with the MIRA antigen-specificity platform. Breadth was defined as the fraction of unique TCRs that were SARS-CoV-2-associated. Depth was defined as the fraction of total T cells that were SARS-CoV-2-associated. Using the MIRA data, each spike-specific TCR was assigned both to the spike region to which the TCR was reactive and to a CD4 or CD8 class. Log10-transformed breadth and depth values were compared by one-way ANOVA with Sidak's multiple comparisons tests. The source is immuneACCESS, and TCRdb retained only in-frame sequences with V and J called. Part of the clones is not carried over; for the studies checked, unresolved V genes explain less than half of this, and the remainder is unexplained. That table gives V, J and clone size, and the DNA gave D and trimming. Across this sample there are about 84,000 clones, with 86% seen only once. Jointly, the top ten make up 5.6% of the sample.

As regards this clone: Which antigen it targets is not known. No per-base quality is available; no much larger clone lies one base away.

Material: peripheral blood, obtained 28 days after the second AZD1222 dose. This TCR derives from an adult who received the AZD1222 COVID-19 vaccine.

The sequenced DNA: TGTGCCACCTACTCGCAGGGGGTGAATGAGCAGTTCTTC. Its protein product is CATYSQGVNEQFF. Recombination joined TRBV28 with TRBJ2-1; TRBD1 matches 7 bases in the middle. V ends up 10 bases short and J 7 bases short, with an unmatched junction base count of 10. CDR1 is given as MDHEN and CDR2 as SYDVKM, both from the germline V gene. The CDR3 spans 13 residues, from the cysteine through the phenylalanine. Kept here is only the CDR3 DNA, which spans 39 bases and is read in frame from base 1.